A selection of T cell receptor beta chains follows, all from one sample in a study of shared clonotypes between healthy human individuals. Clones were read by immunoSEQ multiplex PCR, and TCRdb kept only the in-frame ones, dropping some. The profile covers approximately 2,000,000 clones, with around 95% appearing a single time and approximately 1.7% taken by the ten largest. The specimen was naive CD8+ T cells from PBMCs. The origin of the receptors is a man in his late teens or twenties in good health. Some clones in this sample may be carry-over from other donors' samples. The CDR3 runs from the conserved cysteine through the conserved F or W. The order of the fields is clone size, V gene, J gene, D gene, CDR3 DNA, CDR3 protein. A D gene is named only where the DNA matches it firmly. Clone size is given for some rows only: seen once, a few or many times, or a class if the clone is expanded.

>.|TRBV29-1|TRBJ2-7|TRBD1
TGCAGCGGCGGGGGCGGGACAGGGGGTCGCTCCTACGAGCAGTACTTC
CSGGGGTGGRSYEQYF
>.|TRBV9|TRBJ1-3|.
TGTGCCAGCAGCGTCCGAAGCGGGGAGAATGTAGACACCATATATTTT
CASSVRSGENVDTIYF
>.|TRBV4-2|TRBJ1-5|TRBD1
TGTGCCAGCAGCCCGTTACAGGGGCAGCAGCCCCAGCATTTT
CASSPLQGQQPQHF
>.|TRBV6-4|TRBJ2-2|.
TGTGCCAGCAGTGACACGAACACCGGGGAGCTGTTTTTT
CASSDTNTGELFF
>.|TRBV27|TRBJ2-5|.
TGTGCCAGCAGTCCTTGGGCACAAGAGACCCAGTACTTC
CASSPWAQETQYF
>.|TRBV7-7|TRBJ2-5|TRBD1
TGTGCCAGCAGCCCGGACAGGGCCCAAGAGACCCAGTACTTC
CASSPDRAQETQYF
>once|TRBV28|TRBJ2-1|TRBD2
TGTGCCAGCAGTGGGCCCCTAGCGGGAGGTCTCTCCTACAATGAGCAGTTCTTC
CASSGPLAGGLSYNEQFF
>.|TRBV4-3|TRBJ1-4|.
TGCGCCAGCAGCCAAGGGATGGGGTGGGAGGGTGAAAAACTGTTTTTT
CASSQGMGWEGEKLFF
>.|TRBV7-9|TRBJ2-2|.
TGTGCCAGCAGCGTCCTCGTCGGGGAGCTGTTTTTT
CASSVLVGELFF
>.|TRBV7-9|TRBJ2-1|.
TGTGCCAGCAGCTTATTGGCTGGGGCGCAGCATGAGCAGTTCTTC
CASSLLAGAQHEQFF
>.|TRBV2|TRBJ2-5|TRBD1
TGTGCCAGCAGCGACAGGGCTAAAGAGACCCAGTACTTC
CASSDRAKETQYF
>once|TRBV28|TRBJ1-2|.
TGTGCCAGCAGTTTAGCAGGGGCCGGGGAAGATGGCTACACCTTC
CASSLAGAGEDGYTF
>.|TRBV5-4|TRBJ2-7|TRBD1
TGTGCCAGCAGCCCTGACAGGGGACCCTCCTACGAGCAGTACTTC
CASSPDRGPSYEQYF
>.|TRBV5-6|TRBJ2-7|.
TGTGCCAGCAGCCCGGGCAGGGAGGGGGCTTACGAGCAGTACTTC
CASSPGREGAYEQYF
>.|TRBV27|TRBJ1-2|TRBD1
TGTGCCAGCAGTACCCGGACAGGGAGCGGATCTAACTATGGCTACACCTTC
CASSTRTGSGSNYGYTF
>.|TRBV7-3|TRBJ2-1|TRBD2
TGTGCCAGCAGCTTGCTAGCGGGAGAGTACAATGAGCAGTTCTTC
CASSLLAGEYNEQFF
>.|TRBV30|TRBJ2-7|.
TGTGCCTGGAGTGGACAATCCGCTTCCTACGAGCAGTACTTC
CAWSGQSASYEQYF
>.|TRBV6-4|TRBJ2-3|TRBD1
TGTGCCAGCAGTCCACAGGGGGCGAGAACAGATACGCAGTATTTT
CASSPQGARTDTQYF
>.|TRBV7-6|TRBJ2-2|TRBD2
TGTGCCAGCAGCCCGGGGCCTAGCGGGGCGTTTACCGGGGAGCTGTTTTTT
CASSPGPSGAFTGELFF
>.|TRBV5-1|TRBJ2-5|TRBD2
TGCGCCAGCAGCTTAACTAGCGGGAGGGTGGAGACCCAGTACTTC
CASSLTSGRVETQYF
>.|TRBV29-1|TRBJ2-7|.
TGCAGCGTTGGTAGAACAGGGAGGGGTGCCGAGCAGTACTTC
CSVGRTGRGAEQYF
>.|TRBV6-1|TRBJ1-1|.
TGTGCCAGCAGTGTTAGTGGCGGGAGCACTGAAGCTTTCTTT
CASSVSGGSTEAFF
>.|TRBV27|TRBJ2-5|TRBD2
TGTGCCAGCACCCCCCGCGGGAGGGTGCAGGAGACCCAGTACTTC
CASTPRGRVQETQYF
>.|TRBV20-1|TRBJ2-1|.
TGCAGTGCTAGACAGGGACTTGAGCAGTTCTTC
CSARQGLEQFF
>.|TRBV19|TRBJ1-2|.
TGTGCCAGTAGTATTGGGACAAGTATTGACGTCTATGGCTACACCTTC
CASSIGTSIDVYGYTF
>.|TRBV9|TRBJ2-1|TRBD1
TGTGCCAGCAGCCTGACAGGGGTTGAGCAGTTCTTC
CASSLTGVEQFF
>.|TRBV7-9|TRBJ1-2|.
TGTGCCAGCAGCTCGCCCCCCGGGACCCCTAACTATGGCTACACCTTC
CASSSPPGTPNYGYTF
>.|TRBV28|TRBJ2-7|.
TGTGCCAGCAGTCCCTACAGGGAACACTTCTACGAGCAGTACTTC
CASSPYREHFYEQYF
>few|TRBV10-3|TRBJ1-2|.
TGTGCCATCACTAAAGCCCAGGGGCCGGATGGCTACACCTTC
CAITKAQGPDGYTF
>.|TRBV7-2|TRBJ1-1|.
TGTGCCAGCAGCTTATATCAGACGAACACTGAAGCTTTCTTT
CASSLYQTNTEAFF
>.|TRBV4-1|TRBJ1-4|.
TGCGCCAGCAGCCACGTGGCAGTAGAAAAACTGTTTTTT
CASSHVAVEKLFF